A single sample gave rise to the 15 T cell receptor beta chains below, sequenced in a study of early T cells in non-severe SARS-CoV-2 infection. TCRdb processed the 5' RACE reads anew with MiXCR; each CDR3 protein has one entry. The profile shows around 66,000 distinct CDR3 sequences, 5.5% to 7% of them singletons. The sequenced sample was whole blood, obtained at baseline. These receptors originate from an adult who was a healthcare worker with PCR-confirmed SARS-CoV-2 infection or an uninfected control (not recorded which).

The chain is built from TRBV7-9 and TRBJ2-1, with 7 bases that match TRBD1. CDR3 size: 16 residues. Germline V CDR1 and CDR2: SEHNR, FQNEAQ (reference sequence). V gave up 1 base and J gave up 5 bases; unmatched junction bases: 8. CDR3 nucleotides: TGTGCCAGCAGCTTAGTGTCAGGACAGGCCCACAATGAGCAGTTCTTC. Protein: CASSLVSGQAHNEQFF. The full variable domain, with the rest looked up from reference TRBV7-9 and TRBJ2-1, is DTGVSQNPRHKITKRGQNVTFRCDPISEHNRLYWYRQTLGQGPEFLTYFQNEAQLEKSRLLSDRFSAERPKGSFSTLEIQRTEQGDSAMYLCASSLVSGQAHNEQFFGPGTRLTVL.

This clonotype was found a few times. CDR3 DNA sequence: TGTGCCAGCAGCTTAGCGCAGGGTGGGGCCTACGAGCAGTACTTC. Translation: CASSLAQGGAYEQYF. The V and J genes are TRBV7-6 and TRBJ2-7, with D possibly matching TRBD1 (5 bases). Per the germline V gene, CDR1 is SGHVS and CDR2 is FNYEAQ. The ends were cut back, 0 bases at V and 2 bases at J, with 11 bases in the middle. The length of the CDR3 is 15 residues.

This clonotype has more than one count but fewer than ten. This sequence joins TRBV19 and TRBJ2-5; weak D call: TRBD1 (5 bases). Per the germline V gene, CDR1 is LNHDA and CDR2 is SQIVND (reference sequence). V was shortened by 3 bases and J by 1 base, with 9 bases between the two germline ends. The CDR3 is made up of 14 amino acids. DNA of the CDR3: TGTGCCAGTAGTATTCAGGGCCTCCAAGAGACCCAGTACTTC. Residues: CASSIQGLQETQYF.

This clonotype appeared many times. J is TRBJ2-2 and V is TRBV5-1; D is unclear. Trimming took 3 bases from V and 0 from J, leaving 9 bases between them. CDR1 is SGHRS and CDR2 is YFSETQ in the germline V gene. CDR3 length: 15 residues. CDR3 loop: CASSYGGSNTGELFF. The DNA of the CDR3 is TGCGCCAGCAGCTACGGCGGATCGAACACCGGGGAGCTGTTTTTT.

This clonotype was observed at least ten times. The gene calls are TRBV6-5 and TRBJ1-1; 11 bases align to TRBD1. The CDR3 has 17 residues. V lost 6 bases, J lost 0 bases, and 9 bases stayed unmatched. CDR1 and CDR2 from the germline V gene are MNHEY and SVGAGI. This chain's CDR3 is CASSHPGGQGVNTEAFF. The CDR3 DNA reads TGTGCCAGCAGCCACCCCGGGGGACAGGGGGTGAACACTGAAGCTTTCTTT.

This clonotype was recorded many times. This chain joins TRBV7-6 and TRBJ2-5; the D is unclear. The V gene's germline CDR1 is SGHVS and CDR2 FNYEAQ. The length of the CDR3 is 12 residues. The ends were cut back, 4 bases at V and 0 bases at J, with 3 bases in the middle. The CDR3 protein is CASSWYQETQYF. For the CDR3, the DNA is TGTGCCAGCAGCTGGTACCAAGAGACCCAGTACTTC.

This clonotype appeared many times. The chain is built from TRBV7-9 and TRBJ2-3; the match to TRBD2 covers 11 bases. With 5 bases clipped from V and 1 base from J, the junction kept 11 bases outside the gene matches. The CDR3 covers 18 residues. Germline V gene lookup returns CDR1 SEHNR and CDR2 FQNEAQ (reference sequence). CDR3 loop: CASSTPHGTSGRTDTQYF. Here the CDR3 DNA reads TGTGCCAGCAGCACCCCTCACGGGACTAGCGGCCGCACAGATACGCAGTATTTT.

The gene calls are TRBV28 and TRBJ2-7; 7 nucleotides line up with TRBD2. The V gene end was trimmed by 6 bases and the J gene end by 0 bases; junction bases not matched to a gene: 8. The CDR3 has 15 residues. In germline, CDR1 is MDHEN, CDR2 SYDVKM. The CDR3 loop is CASSQSGKSSYEQYF. The DNA for the CDR3 is TGTGCCAGCAGCCAGAGCGGGAAAAGCTCCTACGAGCAGTACTTC. The variable domain in full, with the rest retrieved from reference TRBV28 and TRBJ2-7, is DVKVTQSSRYLVKRTGEKVFLECVQDMDHENMFWYRQDPGLGLRLIYFSYDVKMKEKGDIPEGYSVSREKKERFSLILESASTNQTSMYLCASSQSGKSSYEQYFGPGTRLTVT.

This clonotype has only a few counts. The J gene is TRBJ2-5, the V gene TRBV7-9; tentatively, D is TRBD1 or TRBD2 (5 bases each). Trimming took off 3 bases at V and 7 bases at J, with 15 bases between the two ends. The CDR3 is 14 amino acids. The germline V gene encodes CDR1 SEHNR and CDR2 FQNEAQ (reference sequence). CDR3 in DNA: TGTGCCAGCAGCTTGAAGGGACGGCCGGGGACCCAGTACTTC. As protein: CASSLKGRPGTQYF. The full variable domain, rest sourced from reference TRBV7-9 and TRBJ2-5, is DTGVSQNPRHKITKRGQNVTFRCDPISEHNRLYWYRQTLGQGPEFLTYFQNEAQLEKSRLLSDRFSAERPKGSFSTLEIQRTEQGDSAMYLCASSLKGRPGTQYFGPGTRLLVL.

Ten or more counts support this clonotype. This chain connects TRBV20-1 to TRBJ2-7; a weak D match, TRBD2 (5 bases). This CDR3 is built from 14 residues. Germline V CDR1 and CDR2: DFQATT, SNEGSKA (reference sequence). The V and J ends lost 1 base and 0 bases respectively, with 10 bases between them. The CDR3 DNA is TGCAGTGCTAGAGCTCGGGGTGGCTCCTACGAGCAGTACTTC. Translated: CSARARGGSYEQYF.

This clonotype appeared many times. This chain uses TRBV28 with TRBJ2-7; 13 bases agree with TRBD2. The length of the CDR3 is 16 residues. Germline-derived CDR1 and CDR2 are MDHEN and SYDVKM. Trimming took 5 bases from V and 4 from J; bases not matched to a gene: 8. The CDR3 DNA sequence: TGTGCCAGCAGTCCTGGACTAGCGGGAGAAAGGTACGAGCAGTACTTC. Amino acid sequence: CASSPGLAGERYEQYF. Full variable domain (remainder filled in from reference TRBV28 and TRBJ2-7): DVKVTQSSRYLVKRTGEKVFLECVQDMDHENMFWYRQDPGLGLRLIYFSYDVKMKEKGDIPEGYSVSREKKERFSLILESASTNQTSMYLCASSPGLAGERYEQYFGPGTRLTVT.

The genes are TRBV28 and TRBJ2-7; 7 bases map to TRBD2. Germline lookup yields CDR1 MDHEN and CDR2 SYDVKM. Trimming at V came to 5 bases and at J to 3 bases, leaving 7 bases not matched to a gene. The CDR3 runs 14 residues. The CDR3 loop is CASSPPGGSYEQYF. The CDR3 region has the DNA TGTGCCAGCAGTCCACCGGGCGGGAGCTACGAGCAGTACTTC. Full variable domain (missing parts from reference TRBV28 and TRBJ2-7): DVKVTQSSRYLVKRTGEKVFLECVQDMDHENMFWYRQDPGLGLRLIYFSYDVKMKEKGDIPEGYSVSREKKERFSLILESASTNQTSMYLCASSPPGGSYEQYFGPGTRLTVT.

The chain is built from TRBV27 and TRBJ2-1; no clear D gene. CDR1 and CDR2 from the germline V gene are MNHEY and SMNVEV (reference sequence). The germline V and J ends were trimmed by 6 bases and 7 bases, with 13 bases remaining between them. The CDR3 length is 13 residues. CDR3 coding DNA: TGTGCCAGCAGCCAATTGGGGTTGAATGAGCAGTTCTTC. It encodes CASSQLGLNEQFF.

There are a few counts of this clonotype. The chain links TRBV25-1 to TRBJ2-2; TRBD2 might be the D (5 bases). The length of the CDR3 is 18 residues. Germline-derived CDR1 and CDR2 are MGHDK and SYGVNS. V lost 0 bases, J lost 1 base, and 15 bases lay in between. The chain's CDR3 is CASSEYLEGEGNTGELFF. DNA of the CDR3: TGTGCCAGCAGTGAATACCTAGAAGGAGAGGGGAACACCGGGGAGCTGTTTTTT.

This clonotype showed up many times. The rearrangement uses TRBV4-3 and TRBJ2-5; 7 nucleotides align to TRBD2. CDR1 is LGHNA, CDR2 YSLEER, per germline. Unmatched junction bases numbered 10, after V lost 1 base and J lost 2 bases. This CDR3 spans 17 amino acids. CDR3 nucleotides: TGCGCCAGCAGCCAAGGATTAGCGCGGGGGATACAAGAGACCCAGTACTTC. The encoded protein is CASSQGLARGIQETQYF.